Presented here are 5 T cell receptor beta chains from one specimen sequenced in a study of blood T cell dynamics during melanoma immunotherapy. This table comes from immunoSEQ multiplex PCR, and its TCRdb copy is limited to in-frame clones, with some not included. Among some 15,000 clones listed, about 94% were seen once. Stated time point: week 3, after first cycle of checkpoint inhibitor. The specimen was blood, collected from a patient treated with checkpoint blockade. The receptors here all came from a human donor with melanoma.

The chain carries TRBV6-6 and TRBJ2-3; D remains ambiguous. Germline assignment: CDR1 MNHNY and CDR2 SVGAGI (reference sequence). The CDR3 has 14 amino acids. The V gene lost 6 bases and the J gene lost 6 bases, with 16 bases spanning the gap. The CDR3 nucleotides are TGTGCCAGCAGCCCCGGAGCCCGGCGCGATACGCAGTATTTT. As protein: CASSPGARRDTQYF.

CDR3 DNA sequence: TGTGCCAGCAGTTTAATTTGGACCCCAAGGTACGAGCAGTACTTC. It yields the protein CASSLIWTPRYEQYF. The chain couples TRBV28 to TRBJ2-7; no reliable D call. CDR1 is MDHEN, CDR2 SYDVKM, per germline. The CDR3 loop spans 15 amino acids. V was clipped by 2 bases and J by 4 bases, with 15 bases between them.

A single count supports this clone. V usage is TRBV6-6 and J usage is TRBJ2-6; possibly TRBD2 for D (6 bases). The CDR3 contains 16 residues. The germline V gene encodes CDR1 MNHNY and CDR2 SVGAGI (reference sequence). The V gene lost 8 bases and the J gene lost 1 base, with 15 bases spanning the gap. The CDR3, as DNA: TGTGCCAGCTTAGGTAGCGGAAATTCTGGGGCCAACGTCCTGACTTTC. Its translation is CASLGSGNSGANVLTF.

This chain uses TRBV9 with TRBJ1-3, with unresolved D. Germline CDR1 SGDLS, CDR2 YYNGEE. The CDR3 extends over 13 amino acids. Trimming removed 2 bases from V and 3 bases from J, with 6 bases in between. The CDR3 sequence is CASSVGSGNTIYF. The CDR3 DNA is TGTGCCAGCAGCGTGGGGAGTGGAAACACCATATATTTT.

The chain is built from TRBV9 and TRBJ1-6, with 7 bases matching TRBD1. The germline V gene has CDR1 SGDLS and CDR2 YYNGEE. With 2 bases clipped from V and 6 bases from J, the junction kept 5 bases outside the gene matches. The CDR3 contains 15 residues. For the CDR3, the DNA is TGTGCCAGCAGCGTCTCAGGGGGTAGTAATTCACCCCTCCACTTT. Protein sequence: CASSVSGGSNSPLHF.